One sample yielded the 27 T cell receptor beta chains listed below, sequenced in a study of radiotherapy plus CTLA-4 blockade in lung cancer. Produced via immunoSEQ multiplex PCR; TCRdb's table is partial and in-frame only. The data show some 98,000 clones, 75% to 85% seen once. This sample comprised peripheral blood, obtained from a patient treated with radiotherapy plus ipilimumab. These receptors all come from a human donor with non-small cell lung cancer who had a partial response to radiotherapy plus ipilimumab.

The V and J genes are TRBV5-4 and TRBJ2-3; maybe TRBD1 (6 bases). The germline V gene encodes CDR1 SGHNT and CDR2 YYREEE (reference sequence). CDR3 length equals 15 residues. V lost 0 bases and J 3 bases, leaving 11 bases between the germline ends. As DNA, the CDR3 is TGTGCCAGCAGCTTGGACAGGGTGGCGACAGATACGCAGTATTTT. Translation gives CASSLDRVATDTQYF.

This chain links TRBV6-5 with TRBJ1-1; D perhaps matches TRBD1 (5 bases). With 7 bases removed from V and 2 bases from J, the gap between germline ends came to 11 bases. The germline V gene has CDR1 MNHEY and CDR2 SVGAGI. This CDR3 is 13 amino acids long. CDR3 loop: CASTWGVNTEAFF. CDR3 sequence (DNA): TGTGCCAGCACCTGGGGGGTCAACACTGAAGCTTTCTTT.

The genes are TRBV29-1 and TRBJ2-2, with 15 bases matching TRBD2. The CDR3 runs 16 residues. Germline-derived CDR1 and CDR2 are SQVTM and ANQGSEA. J was trimmed by 5 bases and V by 7 bases; bases with no gene match: 8. The CDR3 sequence: CSAGLAGGLETGELFF. The DNA of the CDR3 is TGCAGCGCCGGACTAGCGGGAGGGTTGGAAACCGGGGAGCTGTTTTTT.

The V gene is TRBV28, the J gene TRBJ1-3; TRBD1 is a possible D gene (6 bases). CDR3 length equals 16 residues. Germline CDR1 reads MDHEN; CDR2 reads SYDVKM. Trimming pared 7 bases from V and 0 bases from J, leaving 16 bases between. CDR3 sequence reads: CASKGGGANSGNTIYF. The CDR3, as DNA: TGTGCCAGCAAGGGTGGGGGGGCTAACTCTGGAAACACCATATATTTT.

The rearrangement links TRBV18 to TRBJ2-7; TRBD1 aligns across 7 bases. The CDR3 contains 14 residues. The germline gives CDR1 KGHSH, CDR2 LQKENI. With V trimmed by 2 bases and J by 3 bases, 4 bases remained unmatched. This CDR3 reads CASSPGTEIYEQYF. The DNA for the CDR3 is TGTGCCAGCTCACCAGGGACAGAGATCTACGAGCAGTACTTC.

The J gene is TRBJ1-2, the V gene TRBV28; D gene ambiguous. The CDR3 consists of 15 residues. Trimming took 2 bases from V and 4 from J, leaving 14 bases between them. Germline CDR1 reads MDHEN; CDR2 reads SYDVKM. CDR3 nucleotide sequence: TGTGCCAGCAGTTTACTACAGCTGTCCCTCTATGGCTACACCTTC. This sequence encodes CASSLLQLSLYGYTF.

The genes are TRBV5-1 and TRBJ2-3; D is possibly TRBD2 (5 bases). CDR1 is SGHRS and CDR2 is YFSETQ in the germline V gene. The CDR3 spans 14 residues. V lost 0 bases and J lost 3, with 8 bases in between. The CDR3 region is CASSLGGATDTQYF. In nucleotides, the CDR3 is TGCGCCAGCAGCTTGGGGGGAGCGACAGATACGCAGTATTTT.

This clone was detected a few times. This chain joins TRBV4-2 and TRBJ2-7; 10 nucleotides agree with TRBD2. Losses at the gene ends were 4 bases for V and 4 bases for J; bases not matched to a gene: 7. The CDR3 length is 15 residues. Germline lookup yields CDR1 LGHNA and CDR2 YNFKEQ. CDR3 sequence: CASSRSLAGSYEQYF. For the CDR3, the DNA is TGTGCCAGCAGCCGATCACTAGCGGGGTCGTACGAGCAGTACTTC.

This clone was found once. The chain joins TRBV5-5 to TRBJ2-5; perhaps TRBD1 as D (5 bases). The germline CDR1 and CDR2 sequences are SGHKS and YYEKEE (reference sequence). The CDR3 spans 13 residues. The V end lost 2 bases, the J end lost 3 bases, and 8 bases lay between the germline ends. The CDR3 coding sequence is TGTGCCAGCAGCTTAGACAGCAAAGAGACCCAGTACTTC. Protein: CASSLDSKETQYF.

The gene calls are TRBV5-6 and TRBJ2-7, with a tentative D call TRBD2 (6 bases). V was trimmed by 0 bases and J by 0 bases, leaving 10 bases between them. The CDR3 is 15 residues long. Germline values: CDR1 SGHDT, CDR2 YYEEEE. Written as DNA, the CDR3 is TGTGCCAGCAGCTTGGCCGGGGGTGACTCCTACGAGCAGTACTTC. Its translation: CASSLAGGDSYEQYF.

This clone was observed once. This chain links TRBV2 with TRBJ1-5; D is unclear. V lost 2 bases, J lost 7 bases, and 15 bases lay in between. From germline, CDR1 is SNHLY and CDR2 FYNNEI. The CDR3 is 15 amino acids. The CDR3 sequence is CASSEKSGARQPQHF. The DNA for the CDR3 is TGTGCCAGCAGTGAAAAGTCCGGAGCGAGGCAGCCCCAGCATTTT.

The chain couples TRBV30 to TRBJ2-5, with 11 bases that match TRBD2. Germline lookup yields CDR1 GTSNPN and CDR2 SVGIG (reference sequence). The CDR3 runs to 14 residues. V lost 2 bases and J lost 3; bases outside the gene matches: 2. Here the CDR3 DNA reads TGTGCCTGGAGTCAGACTAGCGGGGAAGAGACCCAGTACTTC. Protein sequence: CAWSQTSGEETQYF.

V gene TRBV11-1 combines with J gene TRBJ1-1; 8 bases line up with TRBD1. Germline V CDR1 and CDR2: SGHAT, FQDESV (reference sequence). CDR3 length: 14 residues. Losses at the gene ends were 6 bases for V and 0 bases for J; bases not matched to a gene: 3. This CDR3 reads CASRTGQVNTEAFF. The CDR3, as DNA: TGTGCCAGCAGAACGGGACAGGTGAACACTGAAGCTTTCTTT.

This chain links TRBV20-1 with TRBJ1-1; a possible D gene is TRBD1 (5 bases). The CDR3 spans 11 residues. Germline V gene lookup returns CDR1 DFQATT and CDR2 SNEGSKA (reference sequence). Deletions cut 6 bases from V and 3 bases from J, with 8 bases between. The CDR3 DNA is TGCAGTGCGGGCAGGGACACTGAAGCTTTCTTT. Its translation is CSAGRDTEAFF.

In this sample, this clone turned up a few times. The genes are TRBV11-3 and TRBJ2-2, with TRBD2 matching over 13 bases. Germline values: CDR1 SGHNT, CDR2 YENEEA. CDR3 length: 17 residues. V dropped 5 bases and J dropped 6; count of bases not matched to a gene: 9. The CDR3 region has the DNA TGTGCCAGCAGCCCCCGAGGGACTAGCGGGAAGTCCGGGGAGCTGTTTTTT. Protein: CASSPRGTSGKSGELFF.

This chain joins TRBV29-1 and TRBJ1-1; perhaps TRBD1 as D (5 bases). V lost 4 bases and J 3 bases, leaving 9 bases between the germline ends. CDR3 length: 12 amino acids. Germline loops: CDR1 SQVTM, CDR2 ANQGSEA. The CDR3, as DNA: TGCAGCGTTGTCCCGGGGGACACTGAAGCTTTCTTT. Its translation is CSVVPGDTEAFF. The whole variable domain, filled in from reference TRBV29-1 and TRBJ1-1, reads SAVISQKPSRDICQRGTSLTIQCQVDSQVTMMFWYRQQPGQSLTLIATANQGSEATYESGFVIDKFPISRPNLTFSTLTVSNMSPEDSSIYLCSVVPGDTEAFFGQGTRLTVV.

The chain is built from TRBV11-2 and TRBJ2-2, with 10 nucleotides matching TRBD1. CDR1 and CDR2 from the germline V gene are SGHAT and FQNNGV. The length of the CDR3 is 18 residues. V was clipped by 3 bases and J by 0 bases; unmatched bases: 7. The CDR3 loop is CASSFRDRGQANTGELFF. DNA of the CDR3: TGTGCCAGCAGCTTCCGGGACAGGGGACAAGCGAACACCGGGGAGCTGTTTTTT.

The chain combines TRBV5-1 with TRBJ2-2; 10 bases fit TRBD2. The V segment lost 0 bases and the J segment 6 bases; nucleotides outside the gene matches: 2. Germline CDR1 SGHRS, CDR2 YFSETQ. CDR3 length equals 15 residues. CDR3 nucleotide sequence: TGCGCCAGCAGCTTGGAAGCGGGAGGGGCCGGGGAGCTGTTTTTT. Protein sequence: CASSLEAGGAGELFF.

This chain uses TRBV5-1 with TRBJ2-7; TRBD2 matches 7 bases. CDR1 and CDR2 (germline): SGHRS, YFSETQ. This CDR3 is built from 15 residues. V dropped 0 bases and J dropped 2; count of bases not matched to a gene: 5. CDR3 in DNA: TGCGCCAGCAGCTTGGCTGCGGGAGCGGCCTACGAGCAGTACTTC. This translates into CASSLAAGAAYEQYF.

This chain links TRBV5-1 with TRBJ2-1; TRBD2 aligns across 10 bases. This CDR3 is 15 amino acids long. Germline values: CDR1 SGHRS, CDR2 YFSETQ. Trimming at V came to 4 bases and at J to 1 base, leaving 2 bases not matched to a gene. In DNA form, the CDR3 reads TGCGCCAGCAGCCAGACTAGCGGGTCCTACAATGAGCAGTTCTTC. As protein: CASSQTSGSYNEQFF.

The chain has TRBV7-2 and TRBJ1-2; 10 bases fit TRBD1. Per germline, CDR1 SGHTA and CDR2 FQGNSA. CDR3 size: 14 residues. J gave up 3 bases and V 6 bases, and 4 bases lay outside the gene matches. DNA of the CDR3: TGTGCCAGCAGGGCGGGACAGGGGTACTATGGCTACACCTTC. Protein: CASRAGQGYYGYTF.

This chain joins TRBV11-3 and TRBJ2-2; no clear D. V gave up 1 base and J gave up 3 bases, with 12 bases separating them. Germline V gene sequence: CDR1 SGHNT, CDR2 YENEEA. This CDR3 spans 16 amino acids. CDR3 sequence (DNA): TGTGCCAGCAGCTTAGGAGGCGCGCCCCACACCGGGGAGCTGTTTTTT. This translates into CASSLGGAPHTGELFF.

The chain recombines TRBV28 with TRBJ2-7; 9 bases are shared with TRBD1. V lost 6 bases to trimming and J lost 3 bases; unmatched junction nucleotides: 6. Germline values: CDR1 MDHEN, CDR2 SYDVKM. CDR3 length: 14 residues. The CDR3 sequence is CASSPGTGIYEQYF. Written as DNA, the CDR3 is TGTGCCAGCAGCCCCGGGACAGGGATCTACGAGCAGTACTTC.

V usage is TRBV2 and J usage is TRBJ2-1; TRBD2 matches 7 bases. Trimming at V came to 5 bases and at J to 5 bases, leaving 3 bases not matched to a gene. Germline values: CDR1 SNHLY, CDR2 FYNNEI. CDR3 length equals 13 residues. The CDR3 protein is CASSLAENNEQFF. CDR3 DNA: TGTGCCAGCAGTCTAGCGGAGAACAATGAGCAGTTCTTC. The variable domain in full, with the rest retrieved from reference TRBV2 and TRBJ2-1, is EPEVTQTPSHQVTQMGQEVILRCVPISNHLYFYWYRQILGQKVEFLVSFYNNEISEKSEIFDDQFSVERPDGSNFTLKIRSTKLEDSAMYFCASSLAENNEQFFGPGTRLTVL.

The rearrangement joins TRBV9 to TRBJ1-2; no clear D. There are 13 residues in the CDR3. V lost 0 bases and J lost 8, with 11 bases in between. Germline CDR1 is SGDLS and CDR2 is YYNGEE. Here the CDR3 reads CASSVEADGGYTF. The CDR3 DNA sequence: TGTGCCAGCAGCGTAGAGGCGGATGGGGGCTACACCTTC. Drawing the rest from reference TRBV9 and TRBJ1-2, the complete variable domain is DSGVTQTPKHLITATGQRVTLRCSPRSGDLSVYWYQQSLDQGLQFLIQYYNGEERAKGNILERFSAQQFPDLHSELNLSSLELGDSALYFCASSVEADGGYTFGSGTRLTVV.

J is TRBJ2-1 and V is TRBV10-1; D is perhaps TRBD2 (5 bases). The CDR3 totals 11 residues. Germline CDR1 and CDR2: WNHNN and SYGVQD (reference sequence). V was pared by 8 bases and J by 9 bases, with 11 bases between. CDR3 DNA sequence: TGCGCCAGCGGGAGCCGGGTTGAGCAGTTCTTC. Its translation is CASGSRVEQFF.

This sequence joins TRBV5-1 and TRBJ2-1, with D perhaps matching TRBD2 (6 bases). With 0 bases removed from V and 12 bases from J, the gap between germline ends came to 7 bases. This CDR3 comprises 11 residues. Germline CDR1 is SGHRS and CDR2 is YFSETQ. In DNA, the CDR3 is TGCGCCAGCAGCTTGGAGGGAGGGCAGTTCTTC. It encodes CASSLEGGQFF.